This T cell receptor beta chain was sequenced for a study of response to subunit inactivated influenza vaccine. MiXCR was run by TCRdb on the RT-PCR reads, yielding one entry per CDR3 protein. The table records more than 450,000 distinct CDR3 sequences, around 11% of them present only once. This clonotype has only a few counts. The ends were cut back, 3 bases at V and 2 bases at J, with 11 bases in the middle. The V gene's germline CDR1 is SGHRS and CDR2 YFSETQ. There are 14 residues in the CDR3. This sample also belongs to another study, concerning T cells expressing NK-cell markers. That publication notes: Beta-chain TCR cDNA was generated via 5'RACE template switching with UMIs. From sorted CD3+CD56+NKG2C+, CD3+CD56+NKG2C- and CD3+CD56-NKG2C+ T cells came the TCR beta repertoires. In a group of several donors, dominant NKG2C+ clonotypes represented about 1.0-7.5% of CD8+ T cells. Dominance of the CD3+CD56-NKG2C+ fraction by these clonotypes also held in four donors.

The starting material was PBMCs from blood, obtained on the day of vaccination. The chain links TRBV5-1 to TRBJ2-5; D possibly corresponds to TRBD2 (5 bases). This TCR was recovered from a man in his forties or fifties who received an inactivated influenza vaccine. The chain's CDR3 is CASSSRSGQETQYF. For the CDR3, the DNA is TGCGCCAGCAGCTCGAGGAGCGGACAAGAGACCCAGTACTTC.